This is a list of T cell receptor beta chains from one sample in a study of blood T cell repertoires in COVID-19. Here immunoSEQ multiplex PCR was the method, and the copy in TCRdb shows in-frame clones only, minus some. The sample includes 240,000 or so clones, about four fifths of them seen just once. The material sequenced was peripheral blood. All receptors derive from a woman between 18 and 30 years old with acute or convalescent COVID-19. Both conserved end residues are part of each CDR3. D genes are given only for firm matches. Size is omitted from some rows. Given values are once, few, many or a class for expanded clones.

j_gene,v_gene,abundance,d_gene,CDR3nt,CDR3aa
TRBJ1-5,TRBV5-6,NA,NA,TGTGCCAGCAGCTTGCGGGGGGATCAGCCCCAGCATTTT,CASSLRGDQPQHF
TRBJ1-6,TRBV7-8,NA,TRBD1,TGTGCCAGCAGCTTATACGGACAGGGCGATTCACCCCTCCACTTT,CASSLYGQGDSPLHF
TRBJ2-1,TRBV12-3/TRBV12-4,few,NA,TGTGCCAGCAGTCCGACGACTAGTAATGAGCAGTTCTTC,CASSPTTSNEQFF
TRBJ1-4,TRBV21-1,NA,NA,TGTGCCAGCAGCAAACCGTGGACAGCCACTAATGAAAAACTGTTTTTT,CASSKPWTATNEKLFF
TRBJ2-7,TRBV6-5,NA,TRBD2,TGTGCCAGCAGGCGGGAGGGCCAAGCCTACGAGCAGTACTTC,CASRREGQAYEQYF
TRBJ1-2,TRBV28,NA,TRBD1,TGTGCCAGCAGTCTATATGGGACAGGGAACTATGGCTACACCTTC,CASSLYGTGNYGYTF
TRBJ2-1,TRBV5-8,NA,NA,TGTGCCAGCAGCCGCCCCCCGTGGGCGAATGAGCAGTTCTTC,CASSRPPWANEQFF
TRBJ2-2,TRBV4-2,many,TRBD2,TGTGCCAGCAGCCGGGGGACTAGCGGGGATAAGAACACCGGGGAGCTGTTTTTT,CASSRGTSGDKNTGELFF
TRBJ1-5,TRBV5-4,NA,TRBD1,TGTGCCAGCAGCTCACAGGGGAATCAGCCCCAGCATTTT,CASSSQGNQPQHF
TRBJ2-1,TRBV24-1,NA,NA,TGTGCCACCAGTGATTCCCCCGCCTTACAGGGAGGGCGGCAGTTCTTC,CATSDSPALQGGRQFF
TRBJ1-2,TRBV7-2,NA,TRBD1,TGTGCCAGCAGCCAAAGCCCGACAGGGGGCGGCTACACCTTC,CASSQSPTGGGYTF
TRBJ1-2,TRBV4-2,NA,TRBD1,TGTGCCAGCAGCCAACTAGGACAGGGGGCTAATGGCTACACCTTC,CASSQLGQGANGYTF
TRBJ1-1,TRBV5-6,NA,TRBD1,TGTGCCAGCAGCGCCTCCGGGACAGGAGCAACTGAAGCTTTCTTT,CASSASGTGATEAFF
TRBJ2-7,TRBV28,NA,TRBD2,TGTGCCAGCAGTATATATAGCGGGGGGGTCTCCTACGAGCAGTACTTC,CASSIYSGGVSYEQYF
TRBJ1-6,TRBV6-5,NA,TRBD1,TGTGCCAGCAGTACAGGGGGGAATTCACCCCTCCACTTT,CASSTGGNSPLHF
TRBJ2-7,TRBV7-9,NA,TRBD2,TGTGCCAGCAGCCAACTAGCGGGGAGCTTCGGAGAGCAGTACTTC,CASSQLAGSFGEQYF
TRBJ2-7,TRBV20-1,NA,TRBD1,TGCAGTGCTAGTGCCCCCAGGGGGCGGGGAGACGAGCAGTACTTC,CSASAPRGRGDEQYF
TRBJ2-7,TRBV5-1,few,NA,TGCGCCAGCAGCGCGGACTGGGGAGCCCCTTACGAGCAGTACTTC,CASSADWGAPYEQYF
TRBJ2-7,TRBV27,NA,TRBD2,TGTGCCAGCAGTATCCTAGCGGGAGGCGGCGAGCAGTACTTC,CASSILAGGGEQYF
TRBJ2-5,TRBV5-1,NA,NA,TGCGCCAGCAGCCCCGTAACAGGGCCAGAGACCCAGTACTTC,CASSPVTGPETQYF
TRBJ1-6,TRBV5-4,NA,NA,TGTGCCAGCAGCTTGGTAACCAGCTCCTATAATTCACCCCTCCACTTT,CASSLVTSSYNSPLHF
TRBJ2-7,TRBV7-9,few,TRBD2,TGTGCCAGCAGCTTAGCTCAACCGGGACTACCGGAGCAGTACTTC,CASSLAQPGLPEQYF
TRBJ1-6,TRBV10-3,NA,NA,TGTGCCATCAGTGTGGGGGGGGGTGGTTCACCCCTCCACTTT,CAISVGGGGSPLHF
TRBJ2-1,TRBV19,NA,TRBD2,TGTGCCAGTAGTATGGGAGCGGGAGTTTACAATGAGCAGTTCTTC,CASSMGAGVYNEQFF
TRBJ2-5,TRBV6-5,NA,TRBD1,TGTGCCAGCAGGGGAAACAGGGGCCAAGAGACCCAGTACTTC,CASRGNRGQETQYF
TRBJ1-1,TRBV13,NA,TRBD1,TGTGCCAGCAGCTTAATCGGGACAGACAAGAACACTGAAGCTTTCTTT,CASSLIGTDKNTEAFF
TRBJ2-7,TRBV6-1,once,NA,TGTGCCAGCAGTGAAGGGACAGCGAGACCCTACGAGCAGTACTTC,CASSEGTARPYEQYF
TRBJ2-7,TRBV18,once,NA,TGTGCCAGCTCAACTATGGACAGCCTCTCCTACGAGCAGTACTTC,CASSTMDSLSYEQYF
TRBJ1-2,TRBV30,NA,NA,TGTGCCTGGAAGGGGCGTGTTAGAGTTTATGGCTACACCTTC,CAWKGRVRVYGYTF
TRBJ1-3,TRBV9,few,TRBD1,TGTGCCAGCAGCCCCAGAGGGGACAGGAGGGCTGGAAACACCATATATTTT,CASSPRGDRRAGNTIYF
TRBJ2-1,TRBV11-2,NA,NA,TGTGCCAGCAGCTTGGGGAAGAGGGTGAGCTCCTACAATGAGCAGTTCTTC,CASSLGKRVSSYNEQFF
TRBJ2-1,TRBV6-5,NA,NA,TGTGCCAGCAGGCGTTCGTCCTACAATGAGCAGTTCTTC,CASRRSSYNEQFF
TRBJ2-3,TRBV18,NA,NA,TGTGCCAGCTCACGACCCCACAGGGAAGATACGCAGTATTTT,CASSRPHREDTQYF